A selection of T cell receptor beta chains follows, all from one sample in a study of blood T cells in healthy people across ages. In TCRdb, the 5' RACE reads were re-called with MiXCR into one record per CDR3 protein. The data contain about 1.5 million distinct CDR3 sequences, roughly 43% of them seen just once; the ten biggest clones take up more than 4%. The sequenced sample consisted of blood. The receptor source for this set is a woman aged 18-29 years in good health. Both conserved end residues are part of each CDR3. Fields, in order: D gene, J gene, V gene, clone size, CDR3 DNA, CDR3 protein. The D gene is left open where the match is weak. Some rows have no size entry. The others give once, few or many, or a class for an expanded clone.

d_gene: .; j_gene: TRBJ2-1; v_gene: TRBV20-1; abundance: .; CDR3nt: TGCAGTGCTAGTCCCAATCGTAGCGTCGATGAGCAGTTCTTC; CDR3aa: CSASPNRSVDEQFF
d_gene: TRBD2; j_gene: TRBJ2-7; v_gene: TRBV4-2; abundance: .; CDR3nt: TGTGCCAGCAGCCAAGGCTTGGGACTAGCCGACAATGAGCAGTACTTC; CDR3aa: CASSQGLGLADNEQYF
d_gene: TRBD1; j_gene: TRBJ2-7; v_gene: TRBV12-3/TRBV12-4; abundance: .; CDR3nt: TGTGCCAGCAGTTCCCGGGACAGGGCGGTCTCCGAGCAGTACTTC; CDR3aa: CASSSRDRAVSEQYF
d_gene: TRBD1; j_gene: TRBJ2-1; v_gene: TRBV19; abundance: .; CDR3nt: TGTGCCAGTAGTATGAAAACAGGGGTTGGGTACAATGAGCAGTTCTTC; CDR3aa: CASSMKTGVGYNEQFF
d_gene: .; j_gene: TRBJ1-1; v_gene: TRBV9; abundance: few; CDR3nt: TGTGCCAGCAGCGGTGGGGGCCTGAACACTGAAGCTTTCTTT; CDR3aa: CASSGGGLNTEAFF
d_gene: TRBD1; j_gene: TRBJ2-7; v_gene: TRBV12-3/TRBV12-4; abundance: .; CDR3nt: TGTGCCAGCAGTCTATCACCAAGACAGGGTAGTAACGAGCAGTACTTC; CDR3aa: CASSLSPRQGSNEQYF
d_gene: .; j_gene: TRBJ2-1; v_gene: TRBV3-1; abundance: few; CDR3nt: TGTGCCAGCAGCGGGGGGGCCGGGAATGAGCAGTTCTTC; CDR3aa: CASSGGAGNEQFF
d_gene: .; j_gene: TRBJ2-4; v_gene: TRBV7-8; abundance: .; CDR3nt: TGTGCCAGCAGCTTAGTAGGGGGGAGGGGAAACATTCAGTACTTC; CDR3aa: CASSLVGGRGNIQYF
d_gene: .; j_gene: TRBJ2-6; v_gene: TRBV29-1; abundance: many; CDR3nt: TGCAGCGTTAGACAGTCTGGGGCCAACGTCCTGACTTTC; CDR3aa: CSVRQSGANVLTF
d_gene: .; j_gene: TRBJ2-7; v_gene: TRBV28; abundance: once; CDR3nt: TGTGCCAGCAGTTTATACACTGGCGAGCAGTACTTC; CDR3aa: CASSLYTGEQYF
d_gene: TRBD2; j_gene: TRBJ2-3; v_gene: TRBV7-2; abundance: few; CDR3nt: TGTGCCAGCAGCCCACAGACTAGCGGGTCAGATACGCAGTATTTT; CDR3aa: CASSPQTSGSDTQYF
d_gene: TRBD2; j_gene: TRBJ2-2; v_gene: TRBV7-9; abundance: few; CDR3nt: TGTGCCAGCAGCCTGGGACTAGCGGGGTTCGCGAACACCGGGGAGCTGTTTTTT; CDR3aa: CASSLGLAGFANTGELFF
d_gene: .; j_gene: TRBJ2-5; v_gene: TRBV20-1; abundance: once; CDR3nt: TGCAGTGCCAGTGGGGGCTCGGATTGGCAGTACTTC; CDR3aa: CSASGGSDWQYF
d_gene: .; j_gene: TRBJ1-6; v_gene: TRBV11-2; abundance: few; CDR3nt: TGTGCCAGCAGCCCCAGGGACGGTGCGTCACCCCTCCACTTT; CDR3aa: CASSPRDGASPLHF
d_gene: .; j_gene: TRBJ2-1; v_gene: TRBV30; abundance: .; CDR3nt: TGTGCCTGGAGTGTAGACGGTTCCTACAATGAGCAGTTCTTC; CDR3aa: CAWSVDGSYNEQFF
d_gene: .; j_gene: TRBJ1-2; v_gene: TRBV9; abundance: .; CDR3nt: TGTGCCAGCAGCCCGGGACACGTCGATGGCTACACCTTC; CDR3aa: CASSPGHVDGYTF
d_gene: .; j_gene: TRBJ1-2; v_gene: TRBV20-1; abundance: .; CDR3nt: TGCAGTGCTGCCGGGACGGTCTATGGCTACACCTTC; CDR3aa: CSAAGTVYGYTF
d_gene: TRBD2; j_gene: TRBJ2-5; v_gene: TRBV9; abundance: .; CDR3nt: TGTGCCAGCAGCGTACTAGCTAGCGGGGATTATGAGCAGTACTTC; CDR3aa: CASSVLASGDYEQYF
d_gene: .; j_gene: TRBJ1-5; v_gene: TRBV6-6; abundance: few; CDR3nt: TGTGCCAGCAGTTACCTGGGCGGGGATTGGCAGCCCCAGCATTTT; CDR3aa: CASSYLGGDWQPQHF
d_gene: TRBD1; j_gene: TRBJ1-2; v_gene: TRBV7-6; abundance: few; CDR3nt: TGTGCCAGCAGCTTAGCGAGGACCGCCCCTTCGACAGGGAAGTGGTATGGCTACACCTTC; CDR3aa: CASSLARTAPSTGKWYGYTF
d_gene: TRBD2; j_gene: TRBJ2-1; v_gene: TRBV20-1; abundance: few; CDR3nt: TGCAGTGCCAAAGGAATTTTTACTAGCGGGGGGGCGTATGAGCAGTTCTTC; CDR3aa: CSAKGIFTSGGAYEQFF
d_gene: TRBD1; j_gene: TRBJ2-1; v_gene: TRBV12-3/TRBV12-4; abundance: .; CDR3nt: TGTGCCAGCAGTAACGGACAGGGGGCATGGGATGAGCAGTTCTTC; CDR3aa: CASSNGQGAWDEQFF
d_gene: TRBD2; j_gene: TRBJ2-1; v_gene: TRBV9; abundance: few; CDR3nt: TGTGCCAGCAGCACTAGCGGGGGGGCAGGGAATGAGCAGTTCTTC; CDR3aa: CASSTSGGAGNEQFF
d_gene: .; j_gene: TRBJ2-7; v_gene: TRBV7-2; abundance: few; CDR3nt: TGTGCCAGCAGCTTATCCGCTAGCGAGAGCTCCTACGAGCAGTACTTC; CDR3aa: CASSLSASESSYEQYF
d_gene: .; j_gene: TRBJ2-1; v_gene: TRBV20-1; abundance: .; CDR3nt: TGCAGTGCTAGACCAACCTCCCAACTAGCTGTAAATGAGCAGTTCTTC; CDR3aa: CSARPTSQLAVNEQFF
d_gene: .; j_gene: TRBJ2-1; v_gene: TRBV29-1; abundance: .; CDR3nt: TGCAGCGTCAAGGAGGGGTACGAGCAGTTCTTC; CDR3aa: CSVKEGYEQFF
d_gene: .; j_gene: TRBJ1-6; v_gene: TRBV6-5; abundance: .; CDR3nt: TGTGCCAGCAGTTCTCCGGCGTGGCAAGCAGCCCTCCACTTT; CDR3aa: CASSSPAWQAALHF
d_gene: .; j_gene: TRBJ2-7; v_gene: TRBV6-1; abundance: few; CDR3nt: TGTGCCAGCAGTGAAGCTACCGTTCTCTCCTACGAGCAGTACTTC; CDR3aa: CASSEATVLSYEQYF
d_gene: .; j_gene: TRBJ2-1; v_gene: TRBV7-9; abundance: many; CDR3nt: TGTGCCAGCAGATCGTACACGGACGAGATCAATGAGCAGTTCTTC; CDR3aa: CASRSYTDEINEQFF
d_gene: TRBD2; j_gene: TRBJ2-1; v_gene: TRBV28; abundance: .; CDR3nt: TGTGCCAGCAGTGCCCAACTAGCGGGAGGGCTGAGTGAGCAGTTCTTC; CDR3aa: CASSAQLAGGLSEQFF
d_gene: .; j_gene: TRBJ1-5; v_gene: TRBV10-3; abundance: .; CDR3nt: TGTGCCATCAGTGATGGGCCTGCGGGCTTCGATCAGCCCCAGCATTTT; CDR3aa: CAISDGPAGFDQPQHF
d_gene: TRBD2; j_gene: TRBJ2-7; v_gene: TRBV7-6; abundance: .; CDR3nt: TGTGCCAGCAGCTATACATCGGGGGGGGAGCAGTACTTC; CDR3aa: CASSYTSGGEQYF